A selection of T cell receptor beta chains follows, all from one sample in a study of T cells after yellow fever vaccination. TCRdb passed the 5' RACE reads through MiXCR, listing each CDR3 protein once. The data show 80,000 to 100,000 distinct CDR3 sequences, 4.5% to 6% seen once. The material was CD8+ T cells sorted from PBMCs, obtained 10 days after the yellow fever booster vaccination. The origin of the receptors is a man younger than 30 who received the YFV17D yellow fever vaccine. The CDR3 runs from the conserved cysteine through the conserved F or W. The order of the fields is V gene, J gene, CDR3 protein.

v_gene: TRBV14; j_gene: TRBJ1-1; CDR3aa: CASSLPPDRGRTEAFF
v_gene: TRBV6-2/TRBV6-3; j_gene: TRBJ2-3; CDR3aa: CASSYDSTDTQYF
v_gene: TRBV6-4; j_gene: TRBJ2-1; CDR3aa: CASSDTSVSEQFF
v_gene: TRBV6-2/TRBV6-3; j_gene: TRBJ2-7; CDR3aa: CASSHGLAGEQYF
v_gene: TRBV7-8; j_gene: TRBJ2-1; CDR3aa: CASSLALGNEQFF
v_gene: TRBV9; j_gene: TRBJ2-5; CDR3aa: CASSVSWERGNQETQYF
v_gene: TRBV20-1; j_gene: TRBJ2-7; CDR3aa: CSARTGIRYEQYF
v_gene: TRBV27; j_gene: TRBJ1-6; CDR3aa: CASKEEGTYNSPLHF
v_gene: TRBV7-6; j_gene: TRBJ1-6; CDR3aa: CASSPKQGQGFFISPLHF
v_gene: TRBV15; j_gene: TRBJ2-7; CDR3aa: CATSRDPPGKDEQYF
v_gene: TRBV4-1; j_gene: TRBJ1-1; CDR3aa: CASSQGEATGTEAFF
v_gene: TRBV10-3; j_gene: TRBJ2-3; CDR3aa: CAISRPGLSTDTQYF
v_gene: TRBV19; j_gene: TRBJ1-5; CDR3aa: CASTDRHGNQPQHF
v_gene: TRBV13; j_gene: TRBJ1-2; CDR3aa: CASSREGGYGYTF
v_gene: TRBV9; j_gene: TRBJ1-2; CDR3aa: CASSSPAGATYGYTF
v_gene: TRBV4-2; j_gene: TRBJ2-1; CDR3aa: CASSQDRGGVYNEQFF
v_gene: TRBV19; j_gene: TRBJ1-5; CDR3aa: CASTPSRGNGPSTYQPQHF
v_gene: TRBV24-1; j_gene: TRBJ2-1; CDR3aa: CATSDLPRTSGGSEQFF
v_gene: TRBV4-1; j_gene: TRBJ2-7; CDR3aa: CASSQFAGGYYEQYF
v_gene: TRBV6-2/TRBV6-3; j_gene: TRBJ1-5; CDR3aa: CASSPPNGQPQHF
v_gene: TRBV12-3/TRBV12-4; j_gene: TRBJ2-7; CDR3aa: CASSLVGQGFYEQYF
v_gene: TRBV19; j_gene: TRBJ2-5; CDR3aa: CASSIDSSETQYF
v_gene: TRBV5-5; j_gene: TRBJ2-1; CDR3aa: CASSLVLLSLPNEQFF
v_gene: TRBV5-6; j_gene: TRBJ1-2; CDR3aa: CASSYSWVGTDYGYTF
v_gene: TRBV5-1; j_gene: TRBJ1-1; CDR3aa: CASSLEGEDTEAFF
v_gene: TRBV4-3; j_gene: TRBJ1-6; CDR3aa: CASSQDIPLSGTGVSPLHF
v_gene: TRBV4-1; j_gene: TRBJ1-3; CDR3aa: CASSHEGNTIYF
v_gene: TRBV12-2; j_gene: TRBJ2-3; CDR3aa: CASRLGPGLAGPDGDTQYF
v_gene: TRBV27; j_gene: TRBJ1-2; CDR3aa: CASSGGGQYYGYTF
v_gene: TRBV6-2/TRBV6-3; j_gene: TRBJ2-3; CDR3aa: CASSYAAWDTQYF
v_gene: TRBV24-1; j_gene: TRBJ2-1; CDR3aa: CATSGAKGREWNEQFF
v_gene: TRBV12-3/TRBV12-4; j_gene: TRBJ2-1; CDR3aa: CASRGLFRDRGGYNEQFF
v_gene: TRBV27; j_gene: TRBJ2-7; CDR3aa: CASSIGGGPGQYF
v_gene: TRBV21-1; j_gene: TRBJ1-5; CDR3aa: CASSRPQHF
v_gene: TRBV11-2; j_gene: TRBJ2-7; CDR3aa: CASSLAPTGYYEQYF
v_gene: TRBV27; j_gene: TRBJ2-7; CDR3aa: CASTKGGPFGEQYF
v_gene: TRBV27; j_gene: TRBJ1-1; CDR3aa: CASSLFPGGYTEAFF
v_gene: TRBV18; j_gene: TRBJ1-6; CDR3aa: CASSPASSYNSPLHF
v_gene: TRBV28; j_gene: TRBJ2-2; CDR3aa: CASSFIRDSLWTGELFF
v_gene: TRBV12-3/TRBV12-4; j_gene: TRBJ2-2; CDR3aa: CASSLWTGATTGELFF
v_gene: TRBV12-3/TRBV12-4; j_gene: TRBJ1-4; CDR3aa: CASSPDSTGLAEKLFF
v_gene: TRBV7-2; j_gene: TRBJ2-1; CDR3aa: CASSLWAEPYNEQFF
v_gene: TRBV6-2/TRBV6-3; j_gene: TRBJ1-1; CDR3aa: CASSFRVTEAFF
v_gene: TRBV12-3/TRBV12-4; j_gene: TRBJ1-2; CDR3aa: CASSSTGGDGYTF
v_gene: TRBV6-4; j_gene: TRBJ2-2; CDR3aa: CASSDINTGELFF
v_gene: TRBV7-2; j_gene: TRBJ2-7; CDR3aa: CASSLAAGVYEQYF